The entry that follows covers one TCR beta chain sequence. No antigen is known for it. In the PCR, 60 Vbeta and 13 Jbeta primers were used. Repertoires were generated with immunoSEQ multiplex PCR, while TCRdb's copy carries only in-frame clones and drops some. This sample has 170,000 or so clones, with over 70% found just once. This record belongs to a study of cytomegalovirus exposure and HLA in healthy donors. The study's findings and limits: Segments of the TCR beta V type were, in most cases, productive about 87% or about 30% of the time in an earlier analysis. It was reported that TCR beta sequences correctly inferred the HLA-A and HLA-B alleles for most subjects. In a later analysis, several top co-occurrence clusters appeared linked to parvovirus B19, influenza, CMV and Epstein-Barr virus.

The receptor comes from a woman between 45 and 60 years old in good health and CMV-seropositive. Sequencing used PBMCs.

CDR3 region: CASSPSGQESGYTF. Written as DNA, the CDR3 is TGTGCCAGCAGCCCCTCAGGACAGGAGTCGGGCTACACCTTC. The genes are TRBV7-9 and TRBJ1-2; 7 nucleotides line up with TRBD1. In germline, CDR1 is SEHNR, CDR2 FQNEAQ (reference sequence). After removal of 5 bases from V and 8 bases from J, the junction contained 11 bases not matched to a gene. The length of the CDR3 is 14 residues. The full variable domain, its missing parts supplied by reference TRBV7-9 and TRBJ1-2, is DTGVSQNPRHKITKRGQNVTFRCDPISEHNRLYWYRQTLGQGPEFLTYFQNEAQLEKSRLLSDRFSAERPKGSFSTLEIQRTEQGDSAMYLCASSPSGQESGYTFGSGTRLTVV.